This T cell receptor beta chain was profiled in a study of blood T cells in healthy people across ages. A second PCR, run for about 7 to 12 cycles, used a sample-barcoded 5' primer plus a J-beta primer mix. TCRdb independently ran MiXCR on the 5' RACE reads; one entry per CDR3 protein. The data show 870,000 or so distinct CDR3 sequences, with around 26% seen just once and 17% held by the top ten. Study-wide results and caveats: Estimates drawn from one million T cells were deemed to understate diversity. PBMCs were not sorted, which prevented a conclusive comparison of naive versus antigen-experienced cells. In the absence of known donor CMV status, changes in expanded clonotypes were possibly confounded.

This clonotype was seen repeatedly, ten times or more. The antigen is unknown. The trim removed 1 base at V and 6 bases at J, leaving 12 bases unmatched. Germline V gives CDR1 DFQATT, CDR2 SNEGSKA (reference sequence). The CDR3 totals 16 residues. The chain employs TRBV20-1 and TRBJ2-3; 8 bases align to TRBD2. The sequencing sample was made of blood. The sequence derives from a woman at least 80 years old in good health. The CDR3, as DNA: TGCAGTGCTAGAGTGGTGGGCAGCGGGGGAGGGGATACGCAGTATTTT. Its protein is CSARVVGSGGGDTQYF.